This is a list of T cell receptor beta chains from one sample in a study of T cell changes during pregnancy in multiple sclerosis. Some clones are missing from TCRdb's copy, which holds only in-frame ones; the method was immunoSEQ multiplex PCR. The sample has about 56,000 clones; 75% to 90% are singletons. The sequences come from CD4+ T cells from peripheral blood mononuclear cells, collected in the third trimester of pregnancy. The receptors stem from a female donor with multiple sclerosis, enrolled in a pregnancy study. The CDR3 runs from the conserved cysteine through the conserved F or W. D genes are given only for firm matches. Clone size, where shown, is once, few, many, or a class for clones that have expanded.

abundance: -; d_gene: -; j_gene: TRBJ2-1; v_gene: TRBV5-1; CDR3nt: TGCGCCAGCAGCTTGTCCGCCTACTCCTACAATGAGCAGTTCTTC; CDR3aa: CASSLSAYSYNEQFF
abundance: -; d_gene: TRBD1; j_gene: TRBJ1-5; v_gene: TRBV2; CDR3nt: TGTGCCAGCAACCCGACAGGGAGGAACCAGCCCCAGCATTTT; CDR3aa: CASNPTGRNQPQHF
abundance: -; d_gene: TRBD1; j_gene: TRBJ1-1; v_gene: TRBV5-4; CDR3nt: TGTGCCAGCAGCTTGGCCGGCAGGGGGCGAACTGAAGCTTTCTTT; CDR3aa: CASSLAGRGRTEAFF
abundance: -; d_gene: -; j_gene: TRBJ2-7; v_gene: TRBV7-9; CDR3nt: TGTGCCAGCAGTCCGGACTCCTTCTCCTACGAGCAGTACTTC; CDR3aa: CASSPDSFSYEQYF
abundance: once; d_gene: -; j_gene: TRBJ2-3; v_gene: TRBV5-1; CDR3nt: TGCGCCAGCAGCTCTGGCGGATTCACAGATACGCAGTATTTT; CDR3aa: CASSSGGFTDTQYF
abundance: -; d_gene: -; j_gene: TRBJ2-7; v_gene: TRBV6-1; CDR3nt: TGTGCCAGCAGGAGGGAAGGTATAGTAAACGAGCAGTACTTC; CDR3aa: CASRREGIVNEQYF
abundance: once; d_gene: -; j_gene: TRBJ2-2; v_gene: TRBV27; CDR3nt: TGTGCCAGCAGTCCCCACATATACGGGGAGCTGTTTTTT; CDR3aa: CASSPHIYGELFF
abundance: -; d_gene: -; j_gene: TRBJ2-7; v_gene: TRBV5-1; CDR3nt: TGCGCCAGCAGCTTGGGCCCCGGGAGCTCCTACGAGCAGTACTTC; CDR3aa: CASSLGPGSSYEQYF
abundance: -; d_gene: TRBD1; j_gene: TRBJ2-2; v_gene: TRBV10-3; CDR3nt: TGTGCCATCAGTGCCCACCAGGGGGCGACGAACACCGGGGAGCTGTTTTTT; CDR3aa: CAISAHQGATNTGELFF
abundance: -; d_gene: -; j_gene: TRBJ1-4; v_gene: TRBV9; CDR3nt: TGTGCCAGCAGCGTGGCAGGGGCGCGGCGCGAAAAACTGTTTTTT; CDR3aa: CASSVAGARREKLFF
abundance: -; d_gene: TRBD1; j_gene: TRBJ2-5; v_gene: TRBV5-1; CDR3nt: TGCGCCAGCAGCGCCTTGGACAGGGAAGAGACCCAGTACTTC; CDR3aa: CASSALDREETQYF
abundance: once; d_gene: TRBD1; j_gene: TRBJ1-4; v_gene: TRBV5-1; CDR3nt: TGCGCCAGCAGATCTACCGGGACAGGGGGAAATGAAAAACTGTTTTTT; CDR3aa: CASRSTGTGGNEKLFF
abundance: -; d_gene: TRBD1; j_gene: TRBJ1-5; v_gene: TRBV30; CDR3nt: TGTGCCTGGAGAGGACAGGTCAATCAGCCCCAGCATTTT; CDR3aa: CAWRGQVNQPQHF
abundance: -; d_gene: TRBD2; j_gene: TRBJ2-2; v_gene: TRBV2; CDR3nt: TGTGCCAGCAGGACTAGCGGCTACACCGGGGAGCTGTTTTTT; CDR3aa: CASRTSGYTGELFF
abundance: -; d_gene: TRBD2; j_gene: TRBJ2-2; v_gene: TRBV9; CDR3nt: TGTGCCAGCAGCGTGACTAGCGGGGTCACCGGGGAGCTGTTTTTT; CDR3aa: CASSVTSGVTGELFF
abundance: -; d_gene: TRBD1; j_gene: TRBJ1-2; v_gene: TRBV19; CDR3nt: TGTGCCAGTATTGGACAGGGGATTACCCTTTACACCTTC; CDR3aa: CASIGQGITLYTF
abundance: -; d_gene: TRBD1; j_gene: TRBJ2-3; v_gene: TRBV6-6; CDR3nt: TGTGCCAGCAGTCCCCGACAGGGGGCGAGCACAGATACGCAGTATTTT; CDR3aa: CASSPRQGASTDTQYF
abundance: -; d_gene: -; j_gene: TRBJ1-4; v_gene: TRBV19; CDR3nt: TGTGCCAGTAGTCATTCCGGGGGTAATGAAAAACTGTTTTTT; CDR3aa: CASSHSGGNEKLFF
abundance: -; d_gene: TRBD1; j_gene: TRBJ1-1; v_gene: TRBV29-1; CDR3nt: TGCAGCACCAGACAGGGCAGTTACACTGAAGCTTTCTTT; CDR3aa: CSTRQGSYTEAFF
abundance: -; d_gene: -; j_gene: TRBJ1-2; v_gene: TRBV5-5; CDR3nt: TGTGCCAGCAGCCTAGACCCGGGGTATGGCTACACCTTC; CDR3aa: CASSLDPGYGYTF
abundance: -; d_gene: -; j_gene: TRBJ2-2; v_gene: TRBV4-3; CDR3nt: TGCGCCAGCAGCCCCAGTAACACCGGGGAGCTGTTTTTT; CDR3aa: CASSPSNTGELFF
abundance: -; d_gene: -; j_gene: TRBJ2-7; v_gene: TRBV6-5; CDR3nt: TGTGCCAGCAGTTACTCAGCCGACTACGAGCAGTACTTC; CDR3aa: CASSYSADYEQYF